These T cell receptor beta chains were read from a single sample in a study of T cell repertoires in cytomegalovirus infection. A single record per CDR3 protein comes from TCRdb applying MiXCR to the reads. The profile shows approximately 490,000 distinct CDR3 sequences, about 11% of them singletons. Sample: PBMCs. The receptors derive from a human donor in good health (CMV status not recorded). Some clones in this sample may be carry-over from other donors' samples. Each CDR3 is given with its conserved first and last residue. Fields, in order: V gene, D gene, clone size, J gene, CDR3 DNA, CDR3 protein. A D gene is named only where the DNA matches it firmly. Only part of the rows carry a size: once, few, many, or a class if the clone is expanded.

v_gene: TRBV12-3/TRBV12-4
d_gene: NA
abundance: NA
j_gene: TRBJ2-2
CDR3nt: TGTGCCAGCGTGGGGGAGCTGAACACCGGGGAGCTGTTTTTT
CDR3aa: CASVGELNTGELFF

v_gene: TRBV11-2
d_gene: NA
abundance: many
j_gene: TRBJ1-1
CDR3nt: TGTGCCAGCAGCTCAACGGCAGGGAACACTGAAGCTTTCTTT
CDR3aa: CASSSTAGNTEAFF

v_gene: TRBV5-4
d_gene: TRBD2
abundance: NA
j_gene: TRBJ2-2
CDR3nt: TGTGCCAGCAGCTTGCCTAGCGGGGCCCGGGGCACCGGGGAGCTGTTTTTT
CDR3aa: CASSLPSGARGTGELFF

v_gene: TRBV7-2
d_gene: NA
abundance: many
j_gene: TRBJ2-1
CDR3nt: TGTGCCAGCAGCCCGAACCCAGGGGTTCCGTTCTTC
CDR3aa: CASSPNPGVPFF

v_gene: TRBV28
d_gene: NA
abundance: few
j_gene: TRBJ1-3
CDR3nt: TGTGCCAGCAGCCCTCCCGCGGAGTGGGCCAGCTCTGGAAACACCATATATTTT
CDR3aa: CASSPPAEWASSGNTIYF

v_gene: TRBV6-1
d_gene: TRBD2
abundance: many
j_gene: TRBJ2-7
CDR3nt: TGTGCCAGCAGTCCGGGACTAGCGGGGGGGAACCCCTACGAGCAGTACTTC
CDR3aa: CASSPGLAGGNPYEQYF

v_gene: TRBV7-2
d_gene: TRBD2
abundance: many
j_gene: TRBJ2-1
CDR3nt: TGTGCCAGCAGCTTAGGTAGCGGGGGGGTTGATGAGCAGTTCTTC
CDR3aa: CASSLGSGGVDEQFF

v_gene: TRBV2
d_gene: NA
abundance: many
j_gene: TRBJ1-2
CDR3nt: TGTGCCAGCGGGGCAGGACCTAACTATGGCTACACCTTC
CDR3aa: CASGAGPNYGYTF

v_gene: TRBV4-2
d_gene: TRBD1
abundance: NA
j_gene: TRBJ1-5
CDR3nt: TGTGCCAGCAGCCAATACAGGGGAGGTAATCAGCCCCAGCATTTT
CDR3aa: CASSQYRGGNQPQHF

v_gene: TRBV13
d_gene: NA
abundance: NA
j_gene: TRBJ2-3
CDR3nt: TGTGCCAGCAGCTCGCCCCGGGAGCTCACAGATACGCAGTATTTT
CDR3aa: CASSSPRELTDTQYF

v_gene: TRBV2
d_gene: NA
abundance: many
j_gene: TRBJ1-1
CDR3nt: TGTGCCAGCAGTGGGGTTCTACGCTGGACTGAAGCTTTCTTT
CDR3aa: CASSGVLRWTEAFF

v_gene: TRBV28
d_gene: TRBD2
abundance: many
j_gene: TRBJ2-1
CDR3nt: TGTGCCAGCAGTTTCGGGAGGGGCTCCTACAATGAGCAGTTCTTC
CDR3aa: CASSFGRGSYNEQFF

v_gene: TRBV5-5
d_gene: NA
abundance: many
j_gene: TRBJ2-6
CDR3nt: TGTGCCAGCAGACACCGGGACCCAACCCTCTCTGGGGCCAACGTCCTGACTTTC
CDR3aa: CASRHRDPTLSGANVLTF

v_gene: TRBV7-6
d_gene: TRBD2
abundance: many
j_gene: TRBJ2-5
CDR3nt: TGTGCCAGCAGCAATCTAGCGGGAAAAGAGACCCAGTACTTC
CDR3aa: CASSNLAGKETQYF

v_gene: TRBV28
d_gene: NA
abundance: few
j_gene: TRBJ1-5
CDR3nt: TGTGCCAGTAAGCAGGGTAACAATCAGCCCCAGCATTTT
CDR3aa: CASKQGNNQPQHF

v_gene: TRBV19
d_gene: NA
abundance: many
j_gene: TRBJ2-5
CDR3nt: TGTGCCAGTAGTATTTCGGCCTCTCAAGAGACCCAGTACTTC
CDR3aa: CASSISASQETQYF

v_gene: TRBV11-2
d_gene: NA
abundance: NA
j_gene: TRBJ1-6
CDR3nt: TGTGCCAGCAGTCGACAGCCTTATAATTCACCCCTCCACTTT
CDR3aa: CASSRQPYNSPLHF

v_gene: TRBV28
d_gene: NA
abundance: many
j_gene: TRBJ2-3
CDR3nt: TGCCACAGACTAACATGTGGACGCACAGATACGCAGTATTTT
CDR3aa: CHRLTCGRTDTQYF